This T cell receptor (beta chain) is from a study of T-cell reconstitution after alpha-beta-depleted transplantation in children. Library preparation (for TCRbeta) was performed with unique molecular identifiers. TCRdb re-called the PCR reads with MiXCR, one entry per CDR3 protein. The top ten clones hold around 4% of a sample with around 600,000 distinct CDR3 sequences, under 12% of them seen once. CDR1 and CDR2 from the germline V gene are GTSNPN and SVGIG (reference sequence). V lost 0 bases and J lost 4, with 6 bases in between. This CDR3 comprises 13 residues. The TCR sequence derives from a human donor who donated a stem cell graft to a child with acute myeloid leukemia. Sequencing was performed on PBMCs from the stem cell graft donor, taken from the stem cell graft. J is TRBJ2-2 and V is TRBV30; D gene unclear. The CDR3 region is CAWSVWGTGELFF. As DNA, the CDR3 is TGTGCCTGGAGTGTGTGGGGCACCGGGGAGCTGTTTTTT.